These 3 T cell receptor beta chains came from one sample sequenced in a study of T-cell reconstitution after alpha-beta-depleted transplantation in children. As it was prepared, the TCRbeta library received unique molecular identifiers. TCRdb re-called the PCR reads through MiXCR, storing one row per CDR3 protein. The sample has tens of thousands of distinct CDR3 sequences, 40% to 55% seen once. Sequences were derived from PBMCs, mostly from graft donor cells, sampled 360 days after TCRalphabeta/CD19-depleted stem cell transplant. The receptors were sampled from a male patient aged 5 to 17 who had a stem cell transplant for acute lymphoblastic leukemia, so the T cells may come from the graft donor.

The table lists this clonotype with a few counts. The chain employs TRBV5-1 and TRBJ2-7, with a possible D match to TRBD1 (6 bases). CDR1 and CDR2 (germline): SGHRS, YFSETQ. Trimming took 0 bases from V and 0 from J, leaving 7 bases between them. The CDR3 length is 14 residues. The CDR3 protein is CASSLGDISYEQYF. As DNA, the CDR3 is TGCGCCAGCAGCTTGGGGGACATCTCCTACGAGCAGTACTTC. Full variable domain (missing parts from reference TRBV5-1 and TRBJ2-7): KAGVTQTPRYLIKTRGQQVTLSCSPISGHRSVSWYQQTPGQGLQFLFEYFSETQRNKGNFPGRFSGRQFSNSRSEMNVSTLELGDSALYLCASSLGDISYEQYFGPGTRLTVT.

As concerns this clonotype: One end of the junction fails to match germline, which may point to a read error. The CDR3 loop reads CAISERTDTYEQNF. CDR3 in DNA: TGTGCCATCAGTGAGAGGACGGATACCTACGAGCAGAACTTC. The V call is TRBV10-3, the J call TRBJ2-7, with D unclear. CDR1 and CDR2 from the germline V gene are ENHRY and SYGVKD. The CDR3 totals 14 residues.

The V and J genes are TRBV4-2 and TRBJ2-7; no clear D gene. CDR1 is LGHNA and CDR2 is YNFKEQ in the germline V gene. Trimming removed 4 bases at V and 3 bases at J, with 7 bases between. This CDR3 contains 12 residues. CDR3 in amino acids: CASSRNYYEQYF. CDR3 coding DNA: TGTGCCAGCAGCCGAAATTACTACGAGCAGTACTTC.